One sample yielded the 30 T cell receptor beta chains listed below, sequenced in a study of blood T cell repertoires in COVID-19. This table comes from immunoSEQ multiplex PCR, and its TCRdb copy is limited to in-frame clones, with some not included. The sample consists of approximately 200,000 clones, about 90% of them appearing once. The sample comprised peripheral blood. These receptors came from a woman between 50 and 59 years old with acute or convalescent COVID-19.

The rearrangement joins TRBV18 to TRBJ1-5; D is ambiguous. In germline, CDR1 is KGHSH, CDR2 LQKENI. V was cut by 2 bases and J by 3 bases, with 8 bases left in between. The CDR3 totals 14 residues. For the CDR3, the DNA is TGTGCCAGCTCACCAAGCAGGAACAATCAGCCCCAGCATTTT. It is translated as CASSPSRNNQPQHF.

The V and J genes are TRBV10-3 and TRBJ2-7; 8 bases line up with TRBD2. Germline V lookup: CDR1 ENHRY, CDR2 SYGVKD. V shed 0 bases and J 3 bases; nucleotides not matched to a gene: 4. This CDR3 comprises 15 residues. The CDR3: CAISESQRGNYEQYF. CDR3 DNA sequence: TGTGCCATCAGTGAGTCCCAGCGGGGGAACTACGAGCAGTACTTC.

The chain is built from TRBV7-9 and TRBJ1-1; D not certain. Germline values: CDR1 SEHNR, CDR2 FQNEAQ (reference sequence). Trimming left V 6 bases short and J 3 bases short, with 20 bases between. The CDR3 is made up of 16 amino acids. The DNA of the CDR3 is TGTGCCAGCAGTCTTTCCCGACGGGGATCGGACACTGAAGCTTTCTTT. Its translation is CASSLSRRGSDTEAFF.

This chain connects TRBV18 to TRBJ2-7; possible D gene TRBD2, 5 bases. This CDR3 is built from 16 residues. V lost 6 bases and J lost 2, with 20 bases in between. Germline CDR1 KGHSH, CDR2 LQKENI. The CDR3 reads CASSPMVGKEAYEQYF. The CDR3 DNA is TGTGCCAGCTCGCCGATGGTGGGGAAGGAGGCCTACGAGCAGTACTTC.

The J gene is TRBJ1-2, the V gene TRBV10-3, with D perhaps matching TRBD1 (6 bases). V lost 0 bases, J lost 3 bases, and 11 bases lay in between. The CDR3 covers 15 residues. Germline V gene sequence: CDR1 ENHRY, CDR2 SYGVKD. The CDR3 nucleotides are TGTGCCATCAGTGAGTCCCGACAGGTTCACTATGGCTACACCTTC. Residues: CAISESRQVHYGYTF.

This clone was seen only once. The V call is TRBV6-2 or TRBV6-3, the J call TRBJ1-4; 9 positions agree with TRBD1. Germline CDR1 MNHEY, CDR2 SVGEGT. V was pared by 2 bases and J by 5 bases, with 3 bases of the junction left unmatched. The CDR3 contains 15 residues. CDR3 in amino acids: CASSYRGQGNEKLFF. CDR3 coding DNA: TGTGCCAGCAGTTACCGTGGACAGGGGAATGAAAAACTGTTTTTT.

The chain employs TRBV5-5 and TRBJ2-5; TRBD1 might be the D (6 bases). V gave up 0 bases and J gave up 5 bases, with 8 bases separating them. CDR3 length equals 13 residues. Germline V gives CDR1 SGHKS, CDR2 YYEKEE (reference sequence). The CDR3, as DNA: TGTGCCAGCAGCTTGGGGGGGCCGGAGACCCAGTACTTC. Amino acids: CASSLGGPETQYF.

This sequence joins TRBV11-1 and TRBJ2-3, with a weak D call TRBD2 (5 bases). The germline gives CDR1 SGHAT, CDR2 FQDESV (reference sequence). The CDR3 has 14 residues. V lost 5 bases and J lost 8, with 17 bases in between. In nucleotides, the CDR3 is TGTGCCAGCAGCCCCAGGCCCCCGGGGAGTACGCAGTATTTT. It translates to CASSPRPPGSTQYF.

The chain is built from TRBV15 and TRBJ2-1; 12 bases line up with TRBD1. Losses at the gene ends were 5 bases for V and 5 bases for J; bases not matched to a gene: 7. The V gene's germline CDR1 is LNHNV and CDR2 YYDKDF (reference sequence). The CDR3 contains 16 residues. CDR3 region: CATSRFRDRGHNEQFF. CDR3 DNA sequence: TGTGCCACCAGCCGATTCCGGGACAGGGGGCACAATGAGCAGTTCTTC.

In this sample, this clone turned up once. The V gene is TRBV4-2, the J gene TRBJ2-3; 10 bases align to TRBD2. Per germline, CDR1 LGHNA and CDR2 YNFKEQ. Unmatched junction bases numbered 2, after V lost 4 bases and J lost 1 base. The CDR3 is 15 residues long. CDR3 sequence reads: CASSPGTSGTDTQYF. The CDR3 DNA is TGTGCCAGCAGCCCAGGGACTAGCGGCACAGATACGCAGTATTTT.

The V and J genes are TRBV6-5 and TRBJ1-4; D might be TRBD1 (5 bases). V lost 6 bases and J 8 bases, leaving 13 bases between the germline ends. The CDR3 has 13 residues. Germline CDR1 is MNHEY and CDR2 is SVGAGI. CDR3 region: CASSRDRKEKLFF. DNA of the CDR3: TGTGCCAGCAGCAGAGACAGAAAGGAAAAACTGTTTTTT.

The chain links TRBV7-9 to TRBJ2-6; 8 nucleotides match TRBD1. Germline CDR1 reads SEHNR; CDR2 reads FQNEAQ (reference sequence). V gave up 3 bases and J gave up 0 bases; unmatched junction bases: 7. The CDR3 length is 18 residues. In DNA form, the CDR3 reads TGTGCCAGCAGCTTTGGACAGGGAGTACCCTCTGGGGCCAACGTCCTGACTTTC. Amino acids: CASSFGQGVPSGANVLTF.

The V call is TRBV2, the J call TRBJ2-7; perhaps TRBD1 as D (6 bases). The germline V gene encodes CDR1 SNHLY and CDR2 FYNNEI. Between the trimmed V and J ends, which lost 6 bases and 0 bases, there was a span of 18 bases. This CDR3 has 16 amino acids. This CDR3 reads CASREHQGPSSYEQYF. As DNA, the CDR3 is TGTGCCAGCAGGGAGCATCAGGGGCCAAGCTCCTACGAGCAGTACTTC.

This sequence joins TRBV7-9 and TRBJ2-5, with 13 bases that match TRBD2. Germline V CDR1 and CDR2: SEHNR, FQNEAQ (reference sequence). The CDR3 loop spans 16 amino acids. V lost 4 bases to trimming and J lost 5 bases; unmatched junction nucleotides: 7. The CDR3 DNA reads TGTGCCAGCAGCTCACTAGCGGGAGGGCCCCGGGAGACCCAGTACTTC. This translates into CASSSLAGGPRETQYF.

The rearrangement uses TRBV19 and TRBJ2-5; TRBD1 aligns across 8 bases. V shed 8 bases and J 5 bases; nucleotides not matched to a gene: 7. In germline, CDR1 is LNHDA, CDR2 SQIVND (reference sequence). CDR3 length equals 13 residues. The CDR3 loop is CASAYRGIETQYF. The CDR3 DNA sequence: TGTGCCAGTGCATACAGGGGGATCGAGACCCAGTACTTC.

This clone has just a few counts. The rearrangement links TRBV5-4 to TRBJ1-1, with D possibly matching TRBD1 (6 bases). CDR3 length equals 15 residues. Trimming removed 3 bases from V and 1 base from J, with 13 bases in between. The germline gives CDR1 SGHNT, CDR2 YYREEE (reference sequence). The CDR3 nucleotides are TGTGCCAGCAGCTACGGCGGACAGAAGAACACTGAAGCTTTCTTT. It translates to CASSYGGQKNTEAFF.

V gene TRBV6-5 combines with J gene TRBJ1-1, with D possibly matching TRBD1 (5 bases). Germline V gene data show CDR1 as MNHEY and CDR2 as SVGAGI. This CDR3 is 15 amino acids long. Trimming removed 6 bases at V and 0 bases at J, with 14 bases between. The CDR3 protein is CASRRGVTMNTEAFF. The CDR3 region has the DNA TGTGCCAGCAGGCGGGGGGTGACAATGAACACTGAAGCTTTCTTT.

The rearrangement joins TRBV21-1 to TRBJ1-4; TRBD1 is the table's D call, not checked against the DNA. TRBV21-1 is annotated as a pseudogene. CDR3 length: 19 residues. CDR3 sequence: CASSATGTGGSKRYEKLFF. The CDR3 DNA reads TGTGCCAGCAGCGCTACCGGGACAGGGGGCTCTAAGCGATATGAAAAACTGTTTTTT.

The rearrangement uses TRBV29-1 and TRBJ1-2; 7 positions agree with TRBD1. Trimming took 5 bases from V and 5 from J; bases not matched to a gene: 5. The CDR3 loop spans 12 amino acids. In germline, CDR1 is SQVTM, CDR2 ANQGSEA. CDR3 region: CSVFQGVYGYTF. The DNA for the CDR3 is TGCAGCGTTTTCCAGGGGGTTTATGGCTACACCTTC.

This chain uses TRBV27 with TRBJ2-1, with a possible D match to TRBD2 (5 bases). This CDR3 contains 15 residues. Germline values: CDR1 MNHEY, CDR2 SMNVEV (reference sequence). The ends were cut back, 5 bases at V and 2 bases at J, with 13 bases in the middle. CDR3 DNA sequence: TGTGCCAGCAGTCCGGGGAAGTACGCCTACAATGAGCAGTTCTTC. This sequence encodes CASSPGKYAYNEQFF.

This clone was detected only a few times. The CDR3 coding sequence is TGTGCCAGCAGCAGACAGGGGAGCGGAAACATTCAGTACTTC. Protein sequence: CASSRQGSGNIQYF. The chain uses TRBV6-5 and TRBJ2-4; 8 nucleotides match TRBD1. Germline CDR1 is MNHEY and CDR2 is SVGAGI. Trimming cost V 6 bases and J 6 bases; bases outside gene matches: 7. CDR3 size: 14 residues.

The chain uses TRBV28 and TRBJ2-7; TRBD1 is a possible D gene (5 bases). CDR3 size: 15 residues. V dropped 7 bases and J dropped 0 bases, with 16 bases sitting between them. Germline V CDR1 and CDR2: MDHEN, SYDVKM. The CDR3 bases are TGTGCCAGCACCTCCAGGGAAACAAGCTCCTACGAGCAGTACTTC. It is translated as CASTSRETSSYEQYF.

This chain connects TRBV6-2 or TRBV6-3 to TRBJ2-7; TRBD2 matches 7 bases. In germline, CDR1 is MNHEY, CDR2 SVGEGT. The J segment lost 0 bases and the V segment lost 2 bases, leaving 4 bases of the junction unmatched. CDR3 length equals 15 residues. The chain's CDR3 is CASSYGAGDSYEQYF. Here the CDR3 DNA reads TGTGCCAGCAGTTACGGGGCGGGAGACTCCTACGAGCAGTACTTC.

The rearrangement uses TRBV11-2 and TRBJ2-7; D is perhaps TRBD1 (6 bases). Looked up from germline, CDR1 is SGHAT and CDR2 is FQNNGV. Trimming removed 1 base from V and 3 bases from J, with 10 bases in between. This CDR3 is built from 14 residues. CDR3: CASSLVYRVYEQYF. CDR3 in DNA: TGTGCCAGCAGCTTAGTGTACAGGGTCTACGAGCAGTACTTC.

V usage is TRBV30 and J usage is TRBJ2-5; 12 bases are a match to TRBD2. CDR3 length: 12 amino acids. Looked up from germline, CDR1 is GTSNPN and CDR2 is SVGIG (reference sequence). V shed 3 bases, J shed 7 bases, and the junction held 0 bases outside the gene matches. The CDR3 bases are TGTGCCTGGAGGACTAGCGGGAGGACCCAGTACTTC. Protein sequence: CAWRTSGRTQYF.

This chain links TRBV6-1 with TRBJ2-7; a possible D gene is TRBD2 (5 bases). The germline CDR1 and CDR2 sequences are MNHNS and SASEGT. The CDR3 contains 14 residues. Trimming removed 0 bases from V and 3 bases from J, with 9 bases in between. The CDR3 region is CASSEASRDYEQYF. The DNA of the CDR3 is TGTGCCAGCAGTGAAGCCAGCCGGGACTACGAGCAGTACTTC.

The genes are TRBV5-4 and TRBJ2-1; D perhaps matches TRBD1 (6 bases). CDR1 is SGHNT and CDR2 is YYREEE in the germline V gene (reference sequence). The CDR3 spans 15 residues. The ends were cut back, 4 bases at V and 2 bases at J, with 13 bases in the middle. CDR3 sequence (DNA): TGTGCCAGCAGCCGGGACCAGGGGACCTACAATGAGCAGTTCTTC. Its protein product is CASSRDQGTYNEQFF.

The chain has TRBV3-1 (or the pseudogene TRBV3-2) and TRBJ2-7; 10 bases agree with TRBD2. Germline CDR1 reads LGHDT; CDR2 reads YNNKEL (reference sequence). This CDR3 is 15 amino acids long. Trimming at V came to 2 bases and at J to 2 bases, leaving 3 bases not matched to a gene. The CDR3 here is CASSQLAGGAYEQYF. The CDR3 bases are TGTGCCAGCAGCCAATTAGCGGGAGGCGCCTACGAGCAGTACTTC.

This sequence joins TRBV4-2 and TRBJ2-3, with no clear D. The germline V gene has CDR1 LGHNA and CDR2 YNFKEQ. The CDR3 is made up of 13 amino acids. V shed 1 base and J shed 6 bases, with 8 bases lying between them. The CDR3 region is CASSQASLDTQYF. In DNA form, the CDR3 reads TGTGCCAGCAGCCAAGCCTCTTTGGATACGCAGTATTTT.

The chain recombines TRBV4-3 with TRBJ1-5; a possible D gene is TRBD1 (5 bases). This CDR3 region has 16 residues. V dropped 0 bases and J dropped 11 bases, with 20 bases sitting between them. CDR1 is LGHNA, CDR2 YSLEER, per germline. Written as DNA, the CDR3 is TGCGCCAGCAGCCAAGATTGGGCAGGCCCCATCAGGGCCCAGCATTTT. It codes for CASSQDWAGPIRAQHF.